This T cell receptor (beta chain) was retrieved from a study of cytomegalovirus exposure and HLA in healthy donors. The ends were cut back, 2 bases at V and 3 bases at J, with 14 bases in the middle. Germline V gene lookup returns CDR1 SGHTA and CDR2 FQGNSA. CDR3 length: 15 amino acids. In the PCR, 60 Vbeta and 13 Jbeta primers were used. Method: immunoSEQ multiplex PCR; TCRdb's copy keeps in-frame clones and lacks some. Of around 120,000 clones in the sample, 81% are singletons; the top ten hold 3% to 5%. The TCR comes from a woman aged 25 to 39 in good health and CMV-seronegative. The rearrangement joins TRBV7-2 to TRBJ2-7, with a tentative D call TRBD2 (6 bases). The sequencing sample was made of PBMCs. CDR3 DNA sequence: TGTGCCAGCAGCTTATCCCAGACGCGGGACTACGAGCAGTACTTC. Translating gives CASSLSQTRDYEQYF.